This T cell receptor (beta chain) was obtained from a study of T-cell reconstitution after alpha-beta-depleted transplantation in children. Broader study findings: It was reported that alpha-beta T cells came from several hundred expanded graft clones (about two months after transplant). Newly produced T cells mostly provided counts and TCRbeta diversity after one year, as hyperexpanded clones declined.

Unique molecular identifiers were used to barcode this TCRbeta library. One entry per CDR3 protein results from TCRdb running MiXCR on the PCR reads. The repertoire consists of about 290,000 distinct CDR3 sequences, with less than 9.5% occurring once and the leading ten covering approximately 9.6%. This clonotype was detected many times. Its matching antigen is unknown. The germline V and J ends were trimmed by 0 bases and 9 bases, with 20 bases remaining between them. The CDR3 covers 17 residues. The germline V gene has CDR1 LGHNA and CDR2 YNFKEQ. The sequenced sample was peripheral blood, obtained 360 days after TCRalphabeta/CD19-depleted stem cell transplant. The chain employs TRBV4-2 and TRBJ2-2; a weak D match, TRBD2 (6 bases). The receptor's source is a female patient aged 2 to 10 who had a stem cell transplant for Fanconi anemia, so the T cells may come from the graft donor. The CDR3 here is CASSQDLRGALTRELFF. In DNA, the CDR3 is TGTGCCAGCAGCCAAGATCTGCGCGGGGCCCTTACCAGGGAGCTGTTTTTT.